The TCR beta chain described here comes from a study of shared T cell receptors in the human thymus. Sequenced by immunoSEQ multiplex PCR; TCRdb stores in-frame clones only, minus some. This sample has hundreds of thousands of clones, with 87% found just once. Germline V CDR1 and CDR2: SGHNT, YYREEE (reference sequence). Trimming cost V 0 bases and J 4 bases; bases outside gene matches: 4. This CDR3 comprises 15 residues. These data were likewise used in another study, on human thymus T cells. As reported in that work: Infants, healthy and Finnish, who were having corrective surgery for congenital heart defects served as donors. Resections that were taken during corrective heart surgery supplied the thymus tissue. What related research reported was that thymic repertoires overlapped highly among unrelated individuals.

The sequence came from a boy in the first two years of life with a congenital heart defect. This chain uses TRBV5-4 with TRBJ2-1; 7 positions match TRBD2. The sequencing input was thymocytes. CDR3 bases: TGTGCCAGCAGCTTGGGGTGGGAGGGGTACAATGAGCAGTTCTTC. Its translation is CASSLGWEGYNEQFF.